The 25 T cell receptor beta chains below were found in one sample sequenced in a study of blood T cell repertoires in COVID-19. Sequencing was performed with immunoSEQ multiplex PCR; in TCRdb, only in-frame clones are kept and a portion is missing. The sample shows about 130,000 clones, about four fifths of them seen only once. What was sequenced was peripheral blood. These TCRs come from a woman aged 45-59 years with acute or convalescent COVID-19.

The chain recombines TRBV15 with TRBJ2-3, with 9 nucleotides matching TRBD1. Germline V CDR1 and CDR2: LNHNV, YYDKDF (reference sequence). The length of the CDR3 is 15 residues. The V and J ends lost 3 bases and 5 bases, in that order; junction bases with no gene match: 6. The CDR3 here is CATSSYRGQEDTQYF. The CDR3 nucleotides read TGTGCCACCAGCAGCTACAGGGGGCAAGAAGATACGCAGTATTTT.

The chain links TRBV6-2 or TRBV6-3 to TRBJ1-2, with D perhaps matching TRBD1 (5 bases). Trimming left V 0 bases short and J 7 bases short, with 15 bases between. The CDR3 sequence is 15 residues long. The V gene's germline CDR1 is MNHEY and CDR2 SVGEGT. CDR3 region: CASSYSRRQGLGYTF. For the CDR3, the DNA is TGTGCCAGCAGTTACTCGCGACGTCAGGGCCTTGGCTACACCTTC.

This clone occurred a few times. The V and J genes are TRBV2 and TRBJ1-5; D remains unclear. Germline V gene lookup returns CDR1 SNHLY and CDR2 FYNNEI. The germline V and J ends were trimmed by 6 bases and 5 bases, with 14 bases remaining between them. CDR3 length: 14 amino acids. The CDR3 coding sequence is TGTGCCAGCAGAAACGCGGCCCTAGATCAGCCCCAGCATTTT. Translation gives CASRNAALDQPQHF.

The V call is TRBV3-1 (or the pseudogene TRBV3-2), the J call TRBJ1-1, with a weak D call TRBD1 (5 bases). V was pared by 4 bases and J by 1 base, with 13 bases between. From germline, CDR1 is LGHDT and CDR2 YNNKEL (reference sequence). The CDR3 is made up of 15 amino acids. Here the CDR3 reads CASSPRRRGNTEAFF. The CDR3 DNA reads TGTGCCAGCAGCCCCCGCCGAAGGGGGAACACTGAAGCTTTCTTT.

As regards this clone: Sequence at one end of the junction differs from germline and may be a read error. The rearrangement links TRBV5-1 to TRBJ1-1; weak D call: TRBD1 (5 bases). The germline gives CDR1 SGHRS, CDR2 YFSETQ. The CDR3 covers 15 residues. CDR3 bases: TGCGCCAGCAGCGTTATTATAGGGGTGAATACTGAAGCTTTCTTT. Translating it yields CASSVIIGVNTEAFF.

Only a few counts were recorded for this clone. This chain connects TRBV19 to TRBJ1-2; TRBD1 agrees at 10 bases. From germline, CDR1 is LNHDA and CDR2 SQIVND (reference sequence). The CDR3 has 16 residues. With V trimmed by 5 bases and J by 2 bases, 8 bases remained unmatched. The CDR3: CASSRPGQGKNYGYTF. The CDR3 DNA reads as TGTGCCAGTAGTCGACCGGGACAGGGGAAAAACTATGGCTACACCTTC.

By share, this clone ranks as medium-sized. The V call is TRBV10-3, the J call TRBJ2-3, with TRBD2 matching over 9 bases. Trimming cost V 3 bases and J 2 bases; bases outside gene matches: 9. The germline gives CDR1 ENHRY, CDR2 SYGVKD. The CDR3 is 17 amino acids. In nucleotides, the CDR3 is TGTGCCATCAGTGATAGGCGGGGGGGCCGCGACACAGATACGCAGTATTTT. It codes for CAISDRRGGRDTDTQYF.

Comment on this clone: Additional DNA sequences in this sample encode the identical CDR3. The V call is TRBV7-9, the J call TRBJ1-1; D is possibly TRBD1 (5 bases). This CDR3 spans 12 amino acids. Germline assignment: CDR1 SEHNR and CDR2 FQNEAQ (reference sequence). V was pared by 5 bases and J by 4 bases, with 8 bases between. For the CDR3, the DNA is TGTGCCAGCAGCCCCGGGGGCACTGAAGCTTTCTTT. As protein: CASSPGGTEAFF.

CDR3 nucleotide sequence: TGTGCCAGTAGTATATTGGGGGTAGCGGCTTACACCGGGGAGCTGTTTTTT. Its protein is CASSILGVAAYTGELFF. The genes are TRBV19 and TRBJ2-2, with D maybe TRBD2 (6 bases). The V end was cut by 2 bases, the J end by 3 bases, with 16 bases between. CDR3 length equals 17 residues. The germline V gene has CDR1 LNHDA and CDR2 SQIVND (reference sequence).

The chain has TRBV12-5 and TRBJ1-1; 8 nucleotides agree with TRBD1. Trimming removed 5 bases from V and 4 bases from J; junction bases left unmatched: 0. Germline V CDR1 and CDR2: LGHNT, FRNRAP. CDR3 length equals 12 residues. The CDR3 is CASGDRGTEAFF. The CDR3 nucleotides read TGTGCTAGTGGTGACAGGGGCACTGAAGCTTTCTTT. The entire variable domain, with the rest obtained from reference TRBV12-5 and TRBJ1-1, is as follows: DARVTQTPRHKVTEMGQEVTMRCQPILGHNTVFWYRQTMMQGLELLAYFRNRAPLDDSGMPKDRFSAEMPDATLATLKIQPSEPRDSAVYFCASGDRGTEAFFGQGTRLTVV.

The rearrangement joins TRBV13 to TRBJ1-3, with 7 bases fitting TRBD1. The trim removed 6 bases at V and 0 bases at J, leaving 5 bases unmatched. CDR1 and CDR2 (germline): PRHDT, FYEKMQ (reference sequence). The CDR3 consists of 15 residues. The CDR3 loop is CASRRGGLSGNTIYF. The CDR3 DNA sequence: TGTGCCAGCAGACGAGGGGGCCTCTCTGGAAACACCATATATTTT.

This chain connects TRBV7-9 to TRBJ2-1; 10 nucleotides align to TRBD1. Germline V CDR1 and CDR2: SEHNR, FQNEAQ (reference sequence). V lost 1 base, J lost 4 bases, and 1 base stayed unmatched. The length of the CDR3 is 15 residues. The CDR3 DNA is TGTGCCAGCAGCTTAGGACAGGGGGCGTACAATGAGCAGTTCTTC. This encodes CASSLGQGAYNEQFF.

This clone has a handful of counts. The genes are TRBV28 and TRBJ2-3, with 7 bases identical to TRBD2. Germline V gives CDR1 MDHEN, CDR2 SYDVKM. Losses at the gene ends were 6 bases for V and 1 base for J; bases not matched to a gene: 4. This CDR3 is built from 14 residues. This chain's CDR3 is CASSPAGGTDTQYF. The CDR3 region has the DNA TGTGCCAGCAGCCCGGCGGGGGGCACAGATACGCAGTATTTT.

This chain connects TRBV5-4 to TRBJ1-5, with unresolved D. Germline-derived CDR1 and CDR2 are SGHNT and YYREEE (reference sequence). The CDR3 consists of 15 residues. The ends were cut back, 0 bases at V and 4 bases at J, with 11 bases in the middle. The CDR3 protein is CASSLARAGNQPQHF. The CDR3, as DNA: TGTGCCAGCAGCTTGGCCCGGGCGGGGAATCAGCCCCAGCATTTT.

The chain carries TRBV9 and TRBJ1-6, with D tentatively TRBD1 (6 bases). The CDR3 extends over 17 amino acids. The ends were cut back, 4 bases at V and 10 bases at J, with 24 bases in the middle. Per the germline V gene, CDR1 is SGDLS and CDR2 is YYNGEE. CDR3 protein: CASSPNSGDIKGSPLHF. CDR3 in DNA: TGTGCCAGCAGCCCCAATAGTGGGGACATTAAAGGCTCACCCCTCCACTTT.

The chain uses TRBV12-3 or TRBV12-4 and TRBJ1-4; D is ambiguous. V was clipped by 1 base and J by 10 bases, with 10 bases between them. The CDR3 totals 13 residues. CDR3 amino acids: CASSLGPRVKLFF. The CDR3 bases are TGTGCCAGCAGTTTAGGGCCCCGGGTAAAACTGTTTTTT.

The chain recombines TRBV6-2 or TRBV6-3 with TRBJ2-2, with D tentatively TRBD2 (6 bases). V shed 0 bases and J shed 6 bases, with 8 bases lying between them. Germline-derived CDR1 and CDR2 are MNHEY and SVGEGT. The CDR3 is 14 amino acids. DNA of the CDR3: TGTGCCAGCAGTTACTCCAGGGAGGCCGGGGAGCTGTTTTTT. Amino acid sequence: CASSYSREAGELFF.

V gene TRBV10-3 combines with J gene TRBJ1-5; D possibly corresponds to TRBD1 (5 bases). Trimming took off 3 bases at V and 1 base at J, with 7 bases between the two ends. The CDR3 has 14 amino acids. Germline-derived CDR1 and CDR2 are ENHRY and SYGVKD. CDR3 loop: CAISERQSNQPQHF. CDR3 bases: TGTGCCATCAGTGAAAGACAGAGCAATCAGCCCCAGCATTTT.

The V and J genes are TRBV6-5 and TRBJ1-4; the match to TRBD1 covers 8 bases. The V gene's germline CDR1 is MNHEY and CDR2 SVGAGI. The CDR3 extends over 15 amino acids. V trimming: 5 bases; J trimming: 7 bases; junction bases outside the gene matches: 9. The CDR3 nucleotides read TGTGCCAGCAGTCCGACAGGGGCGAGTGGTGAAAAACTGTTTTTT. Encoded protein: CASSPTGASGEKLFF.

The chain links TRBV9 to TRBJ2-3; tentative D call: TRBD1 (6 bases). The CDR3 loop spans 14 amino acids. Between the trimmed V and J ends, which lost 3 bases and 0 bases, there was a span of 8 bases. Germline lookup yields CDR1 SGDLS and CDR2 YYNGEE. The CDR3 region has the DNA TGTGCCAGCAGCGGACAGGCTAGCACAGATACGCAGTATTTT. Translated, it gives CASSGQASTDTQYF.

About this clone itself: Other nucleotide sequences from this sample produce the same CDR3. This chain links TRBV6-6 with TRBJ2-7; the D gene is possibly TRBD1 (5 bases). Germline V gives CDR1 MNHNY, CDR2 SVGAGI (reference sequence). This CDR3 has 13 amino acids. V was shortened by 2 bases and J by 3 bases, with 8 bases between the two germline ends. This chain's CDR3 is CASSYGRDYEQYF. CDR3 coding DNA: TGTGCCAGCAGTTACGGCAGGGACTACGAGCAGTACTTC.

This chain joins TRBV30 and TRBJ2-3; D ambiguous. V lost 0 bases to trimming and J lost 2 bases, with 18 bases between them. CDR3 length: 17 amino acids. The germline V gene encodes CDR1 GTSNPN and CDR2 SVGIG (reference sequence). The DNA of the CDR3 is TGTGCCTGGAGTGTACTCCCGACGCGCCGACTCACAGATACGCAGTATTTT. The encoded protein is CAWSVLPTRRLTDTQYF.

This clone appeared once. V usage is TRBV4-1 and J usage is TRBJ1-5; 7 nucleotides line up with TRBD1. CDR3 size: 15 residues. CDR1 MGHRA and CDR2 YSYEKL come from the germline V gene. Trimming at V came to 3 bases and at J to 7 bases, leaving 9 bases not matched to a gene. CDR3 bases: TGCGCCAGCAGCCAGGACAGGCAAATCGTCCAGCCCCAGCATTTT. Its protein product is CASSQDRQIVQPQHF.

The chain couples TRBV4-1 to TRBJ1-1; 8 positions match TRBD1. Germline loops: CDR1 MGHRA, CDR2 YSYEKL. This CDR3 is 16 amino acids long. V gave up 1 base and J gave up 4 bases; unmatched junction bases: 8. For the CDR3, the DNA is TGCGCCAGCAGCCAAGTGACAGGGGTTCCTCCCACTGAAGCTTTCTTT. Translation: CASSQVTGVPPTEAFF.

The V call is TRBV27, the J call TRBJ2-1; D is ambiguous. V shed 6 bases and J shed 3 bases, with 15 bases lying between them. Germline loops: CDR1 MNHEY, CDR2 SMNVEV (reference sequence). The CDR3 totals 15 residues. The CDR3 nucleotides read TGTGCCAGCAGCCTTTCTCCGGTGAACTACAATGAGCAGTTCTTC. Encoded protein: CASSLSPVNYNEQFF.